Listed below are T cell receptor beta chains from one sample, sequenced in a study of CD8 T cells in Susac syndrome. TCRdb processed the immunoSEQ multiplex PCR reads anew with MiXCR; each CDR3 protein has one entry. Here the sample spans about 180,000 distinct CDR3 sequences, under 95% being singletons. Sequencing was performed on CD4+ T cells from PBMCs. All receptors derive from a human donor with Susac syndrome. The CDR3 runs from the conserved cysteine through the conserved F or W. The D gene is left open where the match is weak. Size values are once, few and many counts, or a class for expanded clones, and some rows have none.

CDR3nt: TGCGCCAGCAGCGCCTTAGGACAGGCCCAAGAGACCCAGTACTTC; CDR3aa: CASSALGQAQETQYF; abundance: .; j_gene: TRBJ2-5; len: 15; v_gene: TRBV5-1; d_gene: TRBD1
CDR3nt: TGTGCCAGCAGCCCCCGGGACAGGGGAAAAGGCTACACCTTC; CDR3aa: CASSPRDRGKGYTF; abundance: once; j_gene: TRBJ1-2; len: 14; v_gene: TRBV3-1; d_gene: TRBD1
CDR3nt: TGTGCCAGCGAATGGCCGGGACAGGGGGTCGGTGGCTACACCTTC; CDR3aa: CASEWPGQGVGGYTF; abundance: .; j_gene: TRBJ1-2; len: 15; v_gene: TRBV7-9; d_gene: TRBD1
CDR3nt: TGTGCCAGCAGATCCGCGGCGAATTCACCCCTCCACTTT; CDR3aa: CASRSAANSPLHF; abundance: .; j_gene: TRBJ1-6; len: 13; v_gene: TRBV2; d_gene: .
CDR3nt: TGCAGCGTTGACTTGGGAATGAACACTGAAGCTTTCTTT; CDR3aa: CSVDLGMNTEAFF; abundance: .; j_gene: TRBJ1-1; len: 13; v_gene: TRBV29-1; d_gene: .
CDR3nt: TGTGCCAGCAGTTTTCGGGGAGATCGTCCCAATTCACCCCTCCACTTT; CDR3aa: CASSFRGDRPNSPLHF; abundance: .; j_gene: TRBJ1-6; len: 16; v_gene: TRBV27; d_gene: .
CDR3nt: TGTGCCAGCAGCCCAGGCGGGGGGGCTGCAGATACGCAGTATTTT; CDR3aa: CASSPGGGAADTQYF; abundance: .; j_gene: TRBJ2-3; len: 15; v_gene: TRBV2; d_gene: TRBD2
CDR3nt: TGTGCTAGTGGTTTGGATGGGACACTGGGCACCATATATTTT; CDR3aa: CASGLDGTLGTIYF; abundance: once; j_gene: TRBJ1-3; len: 14; v_gene: TRBV12-5; d_gene: .
CDR3nt: TGTGCCAGCAGTTCCCCGGGATTACAAGAGACCCAGTGCTTC; CDR3aa: CASSSPGLQETQCF; abundance: .; j_gene: TRBJ2-5; len: 14; v_gene: TRBV6-2/TRBV6-3; d_gene: .
CDR3nt: TGTGCCAGCAGTTACTCGAACCAGGCCGGTGGGGAGCAGTACTTC; CDR3aa: CASSYSNQAGGEQYF; abundance: .; j_gene: TRBJ2-7; len: 15; v_gene: TRBV6-6; d_gene: .
CDR3nt: TGCGCCAGCAGCCCGACAGGTGAAGGGCAGCCCCAGCATTTT; CDR3aa: CASSPTGEGQPQHF; abundance: .; j_gene: TRBJ1-5; len: 14; v_gene: TRBV5-1; d_gene: .
CDR3nt: TGTGCCAGCAGCGTAGTTAGCGGGGCTATGGGAACAGATACGCAGTATTTT; CDR3aa: CASSVVSGAMGTDTQYF; abundance: .; j_gene: TRBJ2-3; len: 17; v_gene: TRBV9; d_gene: TRBD2
CDR3nt: TGCGCCAGCAAGACCGGGACAGGGGGAGAGACCCAGTACTTC; CDR3aa: CASKTGTGGETQYF; abundance: .; j_gene: TRBJ2-5; len: 14; v_gene: TRBV5-1; d_gene: TRBD1
CDR3nt: TGTGCCAGCAGTGGGAAAGGACAGGGGGTAGCGCATTTT; CDR3aa: CASSGKGQGVAHF; abundance: once; j_gene: TRBJ1-5; len: 13; v_gene: TRBV12-3/TRBV12-4; d_gene: TRBD1
CDR3nt: TGTGCCAGCAGCTTAGAAAGCAGACGACAAGAGACCCAGTACTTC; CDR3aa: CASSLESRRQETQYF; abundance: .; j_gene: TRBJ2-5; len: 15; v_gene: TRBV7-6; d_gene: .
CDR3nt: TGCGCCAGCAGCTCTAGACCCAACACTGAAGCTTTCTTT; CDR3aa: CASSSRPNTEAFF; abundance: .; j_gene: TRBJ1-1; len: 13; v_gene: TRBV5-1; d_gene: .
CDR3nt: TGCGCCAGCAGCCTGACGGCTGGCAGGGGCGGACAGCCCCAGCATTTT; CDR3aa: CASSLTAGRGGQPQHF; abundance: .; j_gene: TRBJ1-5; len: 16; v_gene: TRBV4-1; d_gene: .
CDR3nt: TGCAGCTTGGGGCAGGGCATAGAGACCCAGTACTTC; CDR3aa: CSLGQGIETQYF; abundance: once; j_gene: TRBJ2-5; len: 12; v_gene: TRBV29-1; d_gene: .
CDR3nt: TGCGCCAGCAGCGAGAGGACAGGGTGGACCATTAACTACAATGAGCAGTTCTTC; CDR3aa: CASSERTGWTINYNEQFF; abundance: .; j_gene: TRBJ2-1; len: 18; v_gene: TRBV5-1; d_gene: TRBD1
CDR3nt: TGTGCCAGCCTTGGAGGGTACCAAGAGACCCAGTACTTC; CDR3aa: CASLGGYQETQYF; abundance: .; j_gene: TRBJ2-5; len: 13; v_gene: TRBV6-2/TRBV6-3; d_gene: .
CDR3nt: TGTGCCAGCAGCCAAGGACAGGGGGTTAGCTCACCCCTCCACTTT; CDR3aa: CASSQGQGVSSPLHF; abundance: .; j_gene: TRBJ1-6; len: 15; v_gene: TRBV14; d_gene: TRBD1
CDR3nt: TGTGCCAGCACCGGGTACAGCACCGGGGAGCTGTTTTTT; CDR3aa: CASTGYSTGELFF; abundance: .; j_gene: TRBJ2-2; len: 13; v_gene: TRBV12-3/TRBV12-4; d_gene: .
CDR3nt: TGTGCCAGCAGCTTAACAGGGAACACTGAAGCTTTCTTT; CDR3aa: CASSLTGNTEAFF; abundance: .; j_gene: TRBJ1-1; len: 13; v_gene: TRBV7-3; d_gene: .
CDR3nt: TGTGCCAGCAGCCCTCGCGGAGGCACCTATAATTCACCCCTCCACTTT; CDR3aa: CASSPRGGTYNSPLHF; abundance: .; j_gene: TRBJ1-6; len: 16; v_gene: TRBV14; d_gene: .
CDR3nt: TGCGCCAGCAGTCAAAACACCGGGACAGGGGACTCACCCCTCCACTTT; CDR3aa: CASSQNTGTGDSPLHF; abundance: .; j_gene: TRBJ1-6; len: 16; v_gene: TRBV23-1; d_gene: TRBD1
CDR3nt: TGTGCCAGCAGCTCACCACACCCGTCGGCGGGGGGGTCGCATGAGCAGTTCTTC; CDR3aa: CASSSPHPSAGGSHEQFF; abundance: .; j_gene: TRBJ2-1; len: 18; v_gene: TRBV7-9; d_gene: TRBD2
CDR3nt: TGTGCCAGCAGCTTACTAGCGGGCTCCTACAATGAGCAGTTCTTC; CDR3aa: CASSLLAGSYNEQFF; abundance: few; j_gene: TRBJ2-1; len: 15; v_gene: TRBV7-3; d_gene: TRBD2
CDR3nt: TGTGCCAGCAGTCCAATAAGTAATTCACCCCTCCACTTT; CDR3aa: CASSPISNSPLHF; abundance: .; j_gene: TRBJ1-6; len: 13; v_gene: TRBV27; d_gene: .
CDR3nt: TGTGCCAGCAGTGTATCCTCCCACGGTACCCTCCACTTT; CDR3aa: CASSVSSHGTLHF; abundance: .; j_gene: TRBJ1-6; len: 13; v_gene: TRBV28; d_gene: .
CDR3nt: TGTGCCAGCAGCCGGACGGGGACAGGACTATACGGCTACACCTTC; CDR3aa: CASSRTGTGLYGYTF; abundance: .; j_gene: TRBJ1-2; len: 15; v_gene: TRBV27; d_gene: TRBD1
CDR3nt: TGCAGCGTTGAGCTTGGTGGGGGCAAGGTCACAGATACGCAGTATTTT; CDR3aa: CSVELGGGKVTDTQYF; abundance: .; j_gene: TRBJ2-3; len: 16; v_gene: TRBV29-1; d_gene: .
CDR3nt: TGCGCCAGCAGCCAATCCCTAGCGGTCTACGAGCAGTACTTC; CDR3aa: CASSQSLAVYEQYF; abundance: .; j_gene: TRBJ2-7; len: 14; v_gene: TRBV4-3; d_gene: TRBD2
CDR3nt: TGCAGTGCTCTATACAATGAGCAGTTCTTC; CDR3aa: CSALYNEQFF; abundance: few; j_gene: TRBJ2-1; len: 10; v_gene: TRBV20-1; d_gene: .
CDR3nt: TGCGCCAGCAGCCAAGAAGGCGGCGGGGAGCTGTTTTTT; CDR3aa: CASSQEGGGELFF; abundance: .; j_gene: TRBJ2-2; len: 13; v_gene: TRBV4-1; d_gene: .
CDR3nt: TGTGCCAGCAGCCCCGGACAGGGAATGCCTGAAGCTTTCTTT; CDR3aa: CASSPGQGMPEAFF; abundance: .; j_gene: TRBJ1-1; len: 14; v_gene: TRBV11-3; d_gene: TRBD1
CDR3nt: TGTGCCAGCAGTTTAACAGGCCCCGGGGAGCTGTTTTTT; CDR3aa: CASSLTGPGELFF; abundance: .; j_gene: TRBJ2-2; len: 13; v_gene: TRBV12-3/TRBV12-4; d_gene: .
CDR3nt: TGTGCCAGCAGCGCCCGAGGGGAGCTGTTTTTT; CDR3aa: CASSARGELFF; abundance: .; j_gene: TRBJ2-2; len: 11; v_gene: TRBV6-5; d_gene: .
CDR3nt: TGTGCCATCAGTCTAGCGGGGAACCAAGAGACCCAGTACTTC; CDR3aa: CAISLAGNQETQYF; abundance: .; j_gene: TRBJ2-5; len: 14; v_gene: TRBV10-3; d_gene: TRBD2
CDR3nt: TGTGCCAGCAGAACCGGCCTTCCCTACAATGAGCAGTTCTTC; CDR3aa: CASRTGLPYNEQFF; abundance: .; j_gene: TRBJ2-1; len: 14; v_gene: TRBV6-5; d_gene: .
CDR3nt: TGTGCCTGGGGAAAACAGGGTTTCCAGCCCCAGCATTTT; CDR3aa: CAWGKQGFQPQHF; abundance: .; j_gene: TRBJ1-5; len: 13; v_gene: TRBV30; d_gene: .
CDR3nt: TGTGCCAGCAGCTCACAACAGGGGGCGAGCTACACCTTC; CDR3aa: CASSSQQGASYTF; abundance: .; j_gene: TRBJ1-2; len: 13; v_gene: TRBV7-9; d_gene: TRBD1
CDR3nt: TGCAGTGCTTCCACTAGCCGCAATGAGCAGTTCTTC; CDR3aa: CSASTSRNEQFF; abundance: .; j_gene: TRBJ2-1; len: 12; v_gene: TRBV20-1; d_gene: .
CDR3nt: TGTGCCAGCAGCTTAGTAGGCGGGAGGGGTGGACAAGAGACCCAGTACTTC; CDR3aa: CASSLVGGRGGQETQYF; abundance: .; j_gene: TRBJ2-5; len: 17; v_gene: TRBV7-7; d_gene: TRBD2
CDR3nt: TGCAGTGCTCCTCCAGCGGGGGGGCCGGGAGAGACCCAGTACTTC; CDR3aa: CSAPPAGGPGETQYF; abundance: .; j_gene: TRBJ2-5; len: 15; v_gene: TRBV20-1; d_gene: TRBD2
CDR3nt: TGTGCCAGCAGCCCTAACCAGTGGGGCACAGATACGCAGTATTTT; CDR3aa: CASSPNQWGTDTQYF; abundance: .; j_gene: TRBJ2-3; len: 15; v_gene: TRBV7-6; d_gene: .
CDR3nt: TGTGCCAGCAGCGCTGGTTGGTCCTACGAGCAGTACTTC; CDR3aa: CASSAGWSYEQYF; abundance: .; j_gene: TRBJ2-7; len: 13; v_gene: TRBV9; d_gene: .
CDR3nt: TGCGCCAGCAGCCAAGGACCCCTCCAGCGGTTCTATGAAGCTTTCTTT; CDR3aa: CASSQGPLQRFYEAFF; abundance: .; j_gene: TRBJ1-1; len: 16; v_gene: TRBV4-1; d_gene: .
CDR3nt: TGTGCCAGCAGTGGACAGGTTAGCAATCAGCCCCAGCATTTT; CDR3aa: CASSGQVSNQPQHF; abundance: .; j_gene: TRBJ1-5; len: 14; v_gene: TRBV2; d_gene: .
CDR3nt: TGTGCCAGCAGCCCATTGGGAGGGCCCTCCGAGCAGTACTTC; CDR3aa: CASSPLGGPSEQYF; abundance: .; j_gene: TRBJ2-7; len: 14; v_gene: TRBV14; d_gene: TRBD2
CDR3nt: TGTGCCAGCAGAGGGCTAGCGGGGTACAATGAGCAGTTCTTC; CDR3aa: CASRGLAGYNEQFF; abundance: .; j_gene: TRBJ2-1; len: 14; v_gene: TRBV5-6; d_gene: TRBD2
CDR3nt: TGCAGCGTTGAAGGCGGGCGCTCGTACTATGGCTACACCTTC; CDR3aa: CSVEGGRSYYGYTF; abundance: .; j_gene: TRBJ1-2; len: 14; v_gene: TRBV29-1; d_gene: .
CDR3nt: TGTGCCAGCACCCCAGGGGACTTTCTAGCCAAAAACATTCAGTACTTC; CDR3aa: CASTPGDFLAKNIQYF; abundance: .; j_gene: TRBJ2-4; len: 16; v_gene: TRBV12-3/TRBV12-4; d_gene: .
CDR3nt: TGTGCCAGCAGCTCTACTACGAATGGAAACACCATATATTTT; CDR3aa: CASSSTTNGNTIYF; abundance: .; j_gene: TRBJ1-3; len: 14; v_gene: TRBV7-9; d_gene: .
CDR3nt: TGCAGTGCTAGAGATGGTGGGGGACCAGATACGCAGTATTTT; CDR3aa: CSARDGGGPDTQYF; abundance: few; j_gene: TRBJ2-3; len: 14; v_gene: TRBV20-1; d_gene: .
CDR3nt: TGCGCCAGCAGTCAATTAGGCCAGGAGGACGCTGAAGCTTTCTTT; CDR3aa: CASSQLGQEDAEAFF; abundance: .; j_gene: TRBJ1-1; len: 15; v_gene: TRBV23-1; d_gene: .